This paragraph covers one T cell receptor beta chain sequence. The antigen is unknown. This sample was included in a study of radiotherapy plus CTLA-4 blockade in lung cancer. Study-level background: Objective response was observed in over 15% of patients, and disease control in less than 35%. The study, taken as a whole, reports: Together with interferon-beta, which increased in serum after radiation, early dynamic changes in blood T cell clones were reportedly the best predictors of response. Radiotherapy was combined with ipilimumab, and tumor-derived TCR clones then expanded in blood.

Ipilimumab-mediated CTLA-4 blockade plus focal radiation was given to patients having chemo-refractory metastatic non-small-cell lung cancer. Clones were sequenced by immunoSEQ multiplex PCR, and TCRdb holds only the in-frame ones, with some missing. The sample has some 32,000 clones; 70% are singletons. The CDR3 is made up of 17 amino acids. V gave up 4 bases and J gave up 0 bases, with 14 bases separating them. The germline gives CDR1 SGHRS, CDR2 YFSETQ. The sequence was collected from a human donor with non-small cell lung cancer who had stable disease on radiotherapy plus ipilimumab. The V call is TRBV5-1, the J call TRBJ2-6; D is possibly TRBD2 (5 bases). The material sequenced was peripheral blood, taken from a patient treated with radiotherapy plus ipilimumab. Here the CDR3 DNA reads TGCGCCAGCAGCCGGACGGTTCGGGACTCTGGGGCCAACGTCCTGACTTTC. Its translation: CASSRTVRDSGANVLTF.